This TCR beta chain was captured in a study of cytomegalovirus exposure and HLA in healthy donors. Study outcomes and limitations: Association of a missense DCLRE1C variant with TCR beta V- and J-gene trimming was reported in a later analysis. Reported performance of the classifier showed diagnosis of cytomegalovirus status with high specificity and sensitivity. Earlier results showed most TCR beta V segments being productive about 90% or about 30% of the time.

CDR3 length equals 16 residues. Germline values: CDR1 SEHNR, CDR2 FQNEAQ (reference sequence). A remark on this clone: The antigen remains undetermined. The junction does not match germline at one end; this may be a read error.

Vbeta (60) and Jbeta (13) primers were used in the PCR. Data came from immunoSEQ multiplex PCR; TCRdb stores just in-frame clones and leaves some out. Of some 160,000 clones listed, under 85% are singletons. The chain is built from TRBV7-9 and TRBJ1-1; D may be TRBD1 (5 bases). Sequenced: PBMCs. The receptor was isolated from a woman aged 25-40 years in good health and CMV-seronegative. The CDR3 bases are TGTTCCAGCAGCGCACCGATGATGGGGGGGGGTACTGAAGCTTTCTTT. Its protein product is CSSSAPMMGGGTEAFF.